The 21 T cell receptor beta chains below were found in one sample sequenced in a study of blood T cell repertoires in COVID-19. The data were produced by immunoSEQ multiplex PCR, yet TCRdb's version contains in-frame clones alone and is incomplete. Altogether some 300,000 clones are present, approximately 91% being singletons, with the ten largest covering 8% to 10%. Specimen: PBMCs or T cells enriched from blood (not recorded which). The receptors derive from a woman aged 35 to 49 who had recovered from COVID-19.

This clone appeared a few times. The V and J genes are TRBV9 and TRBJ2-7, with D perhaps TRBD1 (6 bases). Germline V gene data show CDR1 as SGDLS and CDR2 as YYNGEE. This CDR3 contains 14 residues. The ends were cut back, 4 bases at V and 1 base at J, with 12 bases in the middle. For the CDR3, the DNA is TGTGCCAGCAGCACTACCGGACAGTCCTACGAGCAGTACTTC. This codes for CASSTTGQSYEQYF.

The V gene is TRBV2, the J gene TRBJ1-1; unclear D gene. V lost 3 bases and J 0 bases, leaving 11 bases between the germline ends. The CDR3 is made up of 15 amino acids. Per the germline V gene, CDR1 is SNHLY and CDR2 is FYNNEI. The CDR3 reads CASSDQQSMNTEAFF. The CDR3 nucleotides are TGTGCCAGCAGTGATCAACAGAGCATGAACACTGAAGCTTTCTTT.

Only one count was recorded for this clone. The gene calls are TRBV18 and TRBJ1-2, with a possible D match to TRBD1 (6 bases). Germline V CDR1 and CDR2: KGHSH, LQKENI. Trimming took off 3 bases at V and 3 bases at J, with 14 bases between the two ends. The CDR3 runs to 15 residues. The CDR3 coding sequence is TGTGCCAGCTCACCCATCCGGGGGGCCGACTATGGCTACACCTTC. Protein sequence: CASSPIRGADYGYTF.

CDR3 in amino acids: CASSYDLASPPDTQYF. In DNA, the CDR3 is TGTGCCAGCAGTTATGACTTAGCATCACCGCCAGATACGCAGTATTTT. The chain joins TRBV6-5 to TRBJ2-3, with no clear D. CDR1 and CDR2 from the germline V gene are MNHEY and SVGAGI. V was cut by 3 bases and J by 4 bases, with 17 bases left in between. This CDR3 is built from 16 residues.

The V and J genes are TRBV2 and TRBJ2-5; possibly TRBD2 for D (5 bases). Trimming took off 6 bases at V and 4 bases at J, with 6 bases between the two ends. The germline gives CDR1 SNHLY, CDR2 FYNNEI. The CDR3 spans 11 residues. CDR3 amino acids: CASSGIETQYF. CDR3 nucleotides: TGTGCCAGCAGCGGGATAGAGACCCAGTACTTC.

V and J are TRBV27 and TRBJ2-1, with 10 bases fitting TRBD2. This CDR3 spans 15 amino acids. Germline-derived CDR1 and CDR2 are MNHEY and SMNVEV (reference sequence). V shed 2 bases and J 3 bases; nucleotides not matched to a gene: 1. In nucleotides, the CDR3 is TGTGCCAGCAGTTTACGGACTAGCGGCTACAATGAGCAGTTCTTC. This gives the protein CASSLRTSGYNEQFF.

This clone appeared once. The rearrangement uses TRBV5-1 and TRBJ2-7; D call uncertain. Trimming took off 2 bases at V and 0 bases at J, with 9 bases between the two ends. The germline V gene has CDR1 SGHRS and CDR2 YFSETQ. CDR3 length: 14 amino acids. CDR3 amino acids: CASSLEVDSYEQYF. DNA of the CDR3: TGCGCCAGCAGCTTAGAGGTCGACTCCTACGAGCAGTACTTC. Full variable domain (outside the CDR3, taken from reference TRBV5-1 and TRBJ2-7): KAGVTQTPRYLIKTRGQQVTLSCSPISGHRSVSWYQQTPGQGLQFLFEYFSETQRNKGNFPGRFSGRQFSNSRSEMNVSTLELGDSALYLCASSLEVDSYEQYFGPGTRLTVT.

This chain links TRBV7-9 with TRBJ2-7; D remains unclear. The ends were cut back, 2 bases at V and 3 bases at J, with 8 bases in the middle. The CDR3 consists of 13 residues. Germline V gives CDR1 SEHNR, CDR2 FQNEAQ (reference sequence). The CDR3 region has the DNA TGTGCCAGCAGCTTAAGTGCCTACTACGAGCAGTACTTC. It yields the protein CASSLSAYYEQYF.

This clone was seen only a few times. The chain's CDR3 is CASSFNLRGTEAFF. The CDR3 DNA is TGTGCCAGCAGTTTCAATCTTAGGGGTACTGAAGCTTTCTTT. The rearrangement links TRBV28 to TRBJ1-1; weak D call: TRBD1 (5 bases). The CDR3 is 14 residues long. V was clipped by 3 bases and J by 5 bases, with 13 bases between them. Germline lookup yields CDR1 MDHEN and CDR2 SYDVKM.

J is TRBJ1-4 and V is TRBV28; D possibly corresponds to TRBD1 (5 bases). V dropped 2 bases and J dropped 4 bases, with 11 bases sitting between them. The germline gives CDR1 MDHEN, CDR2 SYDVKM. The CDR3 sequence is 15 residues long. The CDR3, as DNA: TGTGCCAGCAGTTTACGAGCGGGGGGTAATGAAAAACTGTTTTTT. Protein sequence: CASSLRAGGNEKLFF.

The chain uses TRBV7-2 and TRBJ2-7, with 12 bases that match TRBD2. The germline V gene encodes CDR1 SGHTA and CDR2 FQGNSA. This CDR3 is built from 13 residues. Germline trimming cut 8 bases from V and 3 bases from J; bases unmatched to any gene: 2. The DNA for the CDR3 is TGTGCCAGCCGGACTAGCGGGATCTACGAGCAGTACTTC. This codes for CASRTSGIYEQYF.

J is TRBJ2-7 and V is TRBV7-8, with 9 bases identical to TRBD2. The CDR3 runs to 13 residues. CDR1 is SGHVS, CDR2 FQNEAQ, per germline. J was trimmed by 8 bases and V by 3 bases; bases with no gene match: 5. The CDR3 loop reads CASSFPSGNQQYF. CDR3 bases: TGTGCCAGCAGCTTCCCTAGCGGGAACCAGCAGTACTTC.

This chain connects TRBV5-6 to TRBJ1-1, with 8 bases fitting TRBD1. V was pared by 4 bases and J by 5 bases, with 7 bases of the junction left unmatched. This CDR3 is 14 amino acids long. Germline assignment: CDR1 SGHDT and CDR2 YYEEEE. CDR3 loop: CASSGGQARTEAFF. CDR3 nucleotide sequence: TGTGCCAGCAGCGGGGGACAGGCCAGGACTGAAGCTTTCTTT.

The CDR3 DNA sequence: TGTGCCAGCAGCCCTCTATCGGGTTATGGCTACACCTTC. Translated: CASSPLSGYGYTF. The chain joins TRBV3-1 (or the pseudogene TRBV3-2) to TRBJ1-2; D unclear. The CDR3 length is 13 residues. CDR1 is LGHDT, CDR2 YNNKEL, per germline (reference sequence). Trimming removed 4 bases at V and 5 bases at J, with 11 bases between.

V gene TRBV19 combines with J gene TRBJ1-4, with TRBD1 as a possible D gene (5 bases). This CDR3 has 14 residues. Germline CDR1 and CDR2: LNHDA and SQIVND (reference sequence). Trimming removed 7 bases from V and 4 bases from J, with 13 bases in between. The CDR3 region is CASNRGGDNEKLFF. The CDR3 nucleotides read TGTGCCAGTAATCGGGGGGGAGATAATGAAAAACTGTTTTTT.

This clone has only a few counts. The rearrangement links TRBV4-3 to TRBJ2-3; 10 bases agree with TRBD2. Germline trimming cut 0 bases from V and 5 bases from J; bases unmatched to any gene: 8. In germline, CDR1 is LGHNA, CDR2 YSLEER. The CDR3 totals 17 residues. The CDR3, as DNA: TGCGCCAGCAGCCAAGATATCCTAGCGGGAGTGGTAGATACGCAGTATTTT. It codes for CASSQDILAGVVDTQYF.

The rearrangement uses TRBV9 and TRBJ1-1; D uncertain. The CDR3 extends over 13 amino acids. Trimming stripped 4 bases from V and 0 bases from J, with 7 bases between. Per the germline V gene, CDR1 is SGDLS and CDR2 is YYNGEE. CDR3 protein: CASSPLLNTEAFF. The CDR3 DNA reads TGTGCCAGCAGCCCCCTCTTGAACACTGAAGCTTTCTTT.

The rearrangement links TRBV2 to TRBJ2-7, with TRBD1 matching over 8 bases. The V gene's germline CDR1 is SNHLY and CDR2 FYNNEI. The CDR3 has 14 residues. The junction had 5 bases not matched to a gene; V was cut back by 7 bases and J by 0 bases. CDR3 DNA sequence: TGTGCCAGCAAGGACAGGGTGAACTCCTACGAGCAGTACTTC. This codes for CASKDRVNSYEQYF.

The chain combines TRBV30 with TRBJ2-1; 9 positions match TRBD2. Per germline, CDR1 GTSNPN and CDR2 SVGIG (reference sequence). This CDR3 region has 13 residues. V dropped 5 bases and J dropped 9; count of bases not matched to a gene: 8. This CDR3 reads CAWSSGAGGEQFF. DNA of the CDR3: TGTGCCTGGTCTAGCGGGGCCGGGGGTGAGCAGTTCTTC.

This chain joins TRBV25-1 and TRBJ2-5; perhaps TRBD2 as D (5 bases). V lost 4 bases, J lost 3 bases, and 15 bases lay in between. Germline V lookup: CDR1 MGHDK, CDR2 SYGVNS. The CDR3 contains 15 residues. In DNA, the CDR3 is TGTGCCAGCAGTGGGAGAAGCGGCGGTAAAGAGACCCAGTACTTC. Its protein product is CASSGRSGGKETQYF. Looking up the rest from reference TRBV25-1 and TRBJ2-5 gives the full variable domain: EADIYQTPRYLVIGTGKKITLECSQTMGHDKMYWYQQDPGMELHLIHYSYGVNSTEKGDLSSESTVSRIRTEHFPLTLESARPSHTSQYLCASSGRSGGKETQYFGPGTRLLVL.

V gene TRBV7-3 combines with J gene TRBJ2-1, with TRBD2 matching over 8 bases. CDR1 is SGHTA, CDR2 FQGTGA, per germline. Trimming cost V 5 bases and J 5 bases; bases outside gene matches: 11. The CDR3 is made up of 16 amino acids. In DNA, the CDR3 is TGTGCCAGCAGCCCGGGGGGGCAAGGCCTCGACAATGAGCAGTTCTTC. The encoded protein is CASSPGGQGLDNEQFF.